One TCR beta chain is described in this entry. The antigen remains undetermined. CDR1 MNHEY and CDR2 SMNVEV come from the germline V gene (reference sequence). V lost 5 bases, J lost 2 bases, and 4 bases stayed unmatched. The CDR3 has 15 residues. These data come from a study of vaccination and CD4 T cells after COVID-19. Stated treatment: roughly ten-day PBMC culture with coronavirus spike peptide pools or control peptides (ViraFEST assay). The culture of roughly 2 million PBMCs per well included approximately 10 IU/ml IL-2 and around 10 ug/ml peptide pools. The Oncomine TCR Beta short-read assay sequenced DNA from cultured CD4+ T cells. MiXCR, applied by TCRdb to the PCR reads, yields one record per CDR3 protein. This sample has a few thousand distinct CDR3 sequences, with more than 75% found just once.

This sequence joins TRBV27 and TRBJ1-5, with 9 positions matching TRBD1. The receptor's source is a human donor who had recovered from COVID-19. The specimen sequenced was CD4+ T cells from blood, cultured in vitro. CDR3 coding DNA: TGTGCCAGCAGTATCAGGACAGGGGGCAATCAGCCCCAGCATTTT. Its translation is CASSIRTGGNQPQHF.